Sequencing of this T cell receptor (beta chain) was carried out in a study of early T cells in non-severe SARS-CoV-2 infection. Study in general: With bulk RNA from unsorted whole blood as input, sequencing yielded unpaired chains. Study-level findings and limits: VDJdb-based matching was biased toward anti-spike CD8 responses and missed private and CD4 specificities.

This clonotype was detected ten times or more. Its antigen is unidentified. In the library, individual cDNA molecules carried attached unique molecular identifiers. TCRdb passed the 5' RACE reads through MiXCR, listing each CDR3 protein once. The repertoire holds 64,000 or so distinct CDR3 sequences, with 10% to 15% as singletons. J lost 6 bases, V lost 5 bases, and 7 bases had no gene match. CDR1 and CDR2 from the germline V gene are SEHNR and FQNEAQ (reference sequence). The CDR3 extends over 14 amino acids. The genes are TRBV7-9 and TRBJ2-3; 8 bases align to TRBD2. The sample here was whole blood, taken at baseline. The sequence came from an adult who was a healthcare worker with PCR-confirmed SARS-CoV-2 infection or an uninfected control (not recorded which). The CDR3 sequence: CASSAGLASDTQYF. In nucleotides, the CDR3 is TGTGCCAGCAGCGCAGGACTAGCATCCGATACGCAGTATTTT.